Listed below are T cell receptor beta chains from one sample, sequenced in a study of shared clonotypes between healthy human individuals. The assay was immunoSEQ multiplex PCR, and TCRdb's table has in-frame clones only and misses some. The sample consists of about 980,000 clones, 60% to 85% of them appearing once. The sequenced material came from memory CD4+ T cells sorted from blood. Receptor source: a man between 18 and 35 years old in good health. Each CDR3 is given with its conserved first and last residue. The D gene is left open where the match is weak. Size is omitted from some rows. Given values are once, few, many or a class for expanded clones.

>TRBJ1-4|TRBV27|-|-
CASSFRGKENEKLFF
TGTGCCAGCAGTTTTCGGGGAAAAGAGAATGAAAAACTGTTTTTT
>TRBJ2-1|TRBV5-1|-|TRBD2
CASSGGTSSYNEQFF
TGCGCCAGCAGCGGGGGGACTAGCTCCTACAATGAGCAGTTCTTC
>TRBJ2-7|TRBV6-1|-|TRBD1
CASQQEQGAAYEQYF
TGTGCCAGTCAACAGGAACAGGGGGCGGCATACGAGCAGTACTTC
>TRBJ1-1|TRBV7-2|-|-
CASSLAAGLNTEAFF
TGTGCCAGCAGCTTAGCGGCCGGGTTGAACACTGAAGCTTTCTTT
>TRBJ2-7|TRBV7-2|few|-
CASSLTGPSYEQYF
TGTGCCAGCAGCTTAACGGGGCCCTCCTACGAGCAGTACTTC
>TRBJ1-2|TRBV5-4|-|-
CASSLQGVREYGYTF
TGTGCCAGCAGCTTACAAGGGGTGAGGGAGTATGGCTACACCTTC
>TRBJ1-4|TRBV18|-|-
CASLKDEKLFF
TGTGCCAGCCTAAAGGATGAAAAACTGTTTTTT
>TRBJ1-2|TRBV30|-|-
CAWREGPENYGYTF
TGTGCCTGGAGGGAGGGACCGGAAAACTATGGCTACACCTTC
>TRBJ2-7|TRBV10-1|-|TRBD2
CASSPSGEGYEQYF
TGCGCCAGCAGCCCTAGCGGAGAGGGGTACGAGCAGTACTTC
>TRBJ2-5|TRBV27|-|TRBD1
CASSHSDRQETQYF
TGTGCCAGCAGTCATTCGGACAGGCAAGAGACCCAGTACTTC
>TRBJ2-3|TRBV29-1|-|-
CSVDLSRGGTDTQYF
TGCAGCGTGGACTTGTCCAGGGGTGGCACGGATACGCAGTATTTT
>TRBJ1-3|TRBV5-1|-|-
CASSANRVEAGNTIYF
TGCGCCAGCAGCGCGAACAGGGTAGAGGCTGGAAACACCATATATTTT
>TRBJ2-2|TRBV5-6|-|-
CASSWGAGTGELFF
TGTGCCAGCAGCTGGGGGGCCGGAACCGGGGAGCTGTTTTTT
>TRBJ2-7|TRBV7-9|-|-
CASSPHAGLGQYF
TGTGCCAGCAGCCCCCATGCAGGCCTTGGGCAGTACTTC
>TRBJ2-5|TRBV7-2|-|-
CASSSTYQETQYF
TGTGCCAGCAGCTCAACGTACCAAGAGACCCAGTACTTC
>TRBJ1-1|TRBV10-3|few|TRBD1
CAISGDLGQGDTEAFF
TGTGCCATCAGTGGGGACCTGGGACAGGGGGACACTGAAGCTTTCTTT
>TRBJ2-3|TRBV15|-|TRBD2
CATGWLAGDTQYF
TGTGCCACCGGCTGGCTAGCGGGAGATACGCAGTATTTT
>TRBJ2-3|TRBV6-1|-|TRBD1
CASSRGQGSTDTQYF
TGTGCCAGCAGCCGCGGACAGGGGAGCACAGATACGCAGTATTTT
>TRBJ2-1|TRBV7-2|-|-
CASSLYISGSSYNEQFF
TGTGCCAGCAGCTTATACATCAGCGGCAGCTCCTACAATGAGCAGTTCTTC
>TRBJ2-7|TRBV7-8|-|TRBD2
CASSPTGGLYEQYF
TGTGCCAGCAGCCCTACGGGGGGACTCTACGAGCAGTACTTC
>TRBJ2-2|TRBV6-1|-|-
CASREYRNTGELFF
TGTGCCAGCAGGGAATACAGGAACACCGGGGAGCTGTTTTTT
>TRBJ1-5|TRBV11-2|once|-
CASSPGHSNQPQHF
TGTGCCAGCAGCCCAGGACACTCCAATCAGCCCCAGCATTTT
>TRBJ2-3|TRBV5-6|-|TRBD2
CASSLATSGTDTQYF
TGTGCCAGCAGCTTGGCGACTAGCGGCACAGATACGCAGTATTTT
>TRBJ1-5|TRBV7-2|few|-
CASSESRGNQPQHF
TGTGCCAGCAGCGAATCCAGGGGCAATCAGCCCCAGCATTTT
>TRBJ2-7|TRBV6-6|once|TRBD1
CASRSIPGQLDYEQYF
TGTGCCAGCAGATCCATTCCGGGACAGCTAGACTACGAGCAGTACTTC
>TRBJ2-3|TRBV5-1|-|-
CASSRSGQRADTQYF
TGCGCCAGCAGCAGATCGGGACAGCGGGCCGATACGCAGTATTTT
>TRBJ2-5|TRBV2|-|-
CASSSLGETQYF
TGTGCCAGCAGTTCCCTTGGGGAGACCCAGTACTTC
>TRBJ2-7|TRBV9|-|TRBD2
CASSVEGLSKEEQYF
TGTGCCAGCAGCGTAGAGGGACTATCGAAAGAAGAGCAGTACTTC
>TRBJ1-2|TRBV29-1|few|TRBD1
CSVGDRAYYGYTF
TGCAGCGTCGGTGACAGGGCCTACTATGGCTACACCTTC
>TRBJ2-4|TRBV5-1|once|-
CASSFTTGDKNIQYF
TGCGCCAGCAGCTTTACGACAGGAGACAAAAACATTCAGTACTTC
>TRBJ2-1|TRBV4-1|-|-
CASSQVVSGRNYNEQFF
TGCGCCAGCAGCCAAGTGGTTAGTGGAAGGAATTACAATGAGCAGTTCTTC
>TRBJ1-5|TRBV30|-|-
CAWSVVGSQGNQPQHF
TGTGCCTGGAGTGTGGTGGGGTCGCAGGGCAATCAGCCCCAGCATTTT
>TRBJ2-7|TRBV12-5|-|-
CASGLEDGYEQYF
TGTGCTAGTGGTTTGGAGGACGGCTACGAGCAGTACTTC
>TRBJ2-3|TRBV4-2|-|-
CASRGEGGSGDTQYF
TGTGCCAGCAGAGGAGAGGGGGGGTCAGGGGATACGCAGTATTTT